The 18 T cell receptor beta chains reported below all come from one sample, sequenced in a study of blood T cell repertoires in COVID-19. Produced via immunoSEQ multiplex PCR; TCRdb's table is partial and in-frame only. The data show about 210,000 clones, more than 65% seen once. Sequencing was done on a sample of peripheral blood. Source of these receptors: a man in his forties who had recovered from COVID-19.

Only one count was recorded for this clone. This sequence joins TRBV21-1 and TRBJ1-5; the D segment call TRBD1 is taken from the table without a DNA check. TRBV21-1 is a pseudogene. The CDR3 consists of 20 residues. CDR3 nucleotide sequence: TGTGCCAGCAGCAATTTCCCCAACGTTATATGGGCGTTGAGCAATCAGCCCCAGCATTTT. This encodes CASSNFPNVIWALSNQPQHF.

The chain combines TRBV5-6 with TRBJ2-7, with D possibly matching TRBD1 (5 bases). Germline V gene lookup returns CDR1 SGHDT and CDR2 YYEEEE. V was cut by 3 bases and J by 3 bases, with 13 bases left in between. The CDR3 loop spans 14 amino acids. CDR3 amino acids: CASSSTDSVYEQYF. In nucleotides, the CDR3 is TGTGCCAGCAGCTCCACCGACAGTGTCTACGAGCAGTACTTC.

This clone was detected a few times. V is TRBV9 and J is TRBJ2-2; 9 nucleotides line up with TRBD1. This CDR3 region has 13 residues. The V gene end was trimmed by 6 bases and the J gene end by 6 bases; junction bases not matched to a gene: 3. The germline V gene encodes CDR1 SGDLS and CDR2 YYNGEE. This chain's CDR3 is CASMRQGAGELFF. The CDR3, as DNA: TGTGCCAGCATGAGACAGGGGGCCGGGGAGCTGTTTTTT.

The chain couples TRBV19 to TRBJ1-1, with 7 bases identical to TRBD1. Looked up from germline, CDR1 is LNHDA and CDR2 is SQIVND (reference sequence). The J segment lost 2 bases and the V segment lost 7 bases, leaving 10 bases of the junction unmatched. The CDR3 totals 15 residues. DNA for the CDR3: TGTGCCAGTAAGGTGCGGGGACAGTCCAACACTGAAGCTTTCTTT. Translated, it gives CASKVRGQSNTEAFF.

This sequence joins TRBV29-1 and TRBJ2-1; TRBD2 aligns across 7 bases. Trimming took 4 bases from V and 9 from J; bases not matched to a gene: 3. The CDR3 consists of 11 residues. The V gene's germline CDR1 is SQVTM and CDR2 ANQGSEA. The DNA of the CDR3 is TGCAGCGTTGCACCGGGAGGTGAGCAGTTCTTC. Protein: CSVAPGGEQFF.

The chain joins TRBV19 to TRBJ1-1; 7 nucleotides agree with TRBD1. The junction had 17 bases not matched to a gene; V was cut back by 6 bases and J by 7 bases. The CDR3 loop spans 16 amino acids. CDR1 is LNHDA, CDR2 SQIVND, per germline (reference sequence). The CDR3 loop is CASSWDVRRGRSEAFF. CDR3 bases: TGTGCCAGTAGCTGGGATGTTCGTAGGGGGCGGAGTGAAGCTTTCTTT.

The chain carries TRBV4-1 and TRBJ1-4; maybe TRBD1 (6 bases). The germline V and J ends were trimmed by 4 bases and 1 base, with 10 bases remaining between them. The CDR3 is made up of 15 amino acids. Germline CDR1 and CDR2: MGHRA and YSYEKL. The CDR3 region is CASSRQQGTNEKLFF. DNA of the CDR3: TGCGCCAGCAGCCGCCAACAGGGAACTAATGAAAAACTGTTTTTT.

The chain combines TRBV3-1 (or the pseudogene TRBV3-2) with TRBJ1-1; 10 nucleotides align to TRBD1. The CDR3 covers 15 residues. Germline-derived CDR1 and CDR2 are LGHDT and YNNKEL (reference sequence). V was clipped by 2 bases and J by 5 bases; unmatched bases: 5. The CDR3 DNA reads as TGTGCCAGCAGCCAAAGGGGACAGGGGATAACTGAAGCTTTCTTT. Translation: CASSQRGQGITEAFF.

This sequence joins TRBV11-2 and TRBJ2-7; D not resolved. Per germline, CDR1 SGHAT and CDR2 FQNNGV. The CDR3 extends over 13 amino acids. The V end was cut by 6 bases, the J end by 0 bases, with 9 bases between. The CDR3 DNA reads TGTGCCAGCAGGACTTCAAGCTCCTACGAGCAGTACTTC. This translates into CASRTSSSYEQYF.

V is TRBV7-2 and J is TRBJ1-1, with D possibly TRBD1 on 5 matching bases. V was cut by 5 bases and J by 6 bases, with 13 bases left in between. This CDR3 region has 13 residues. Germline CDR1 is SGHTA and CDR2 is FQGNSA. The CDR3 DNA sequence: TGTGCCAGCAGCACCTGGGGGGGGTCTGAAGCTTTCTTT. Amino acid sequence: CASSTWGGSEAFF. Full variable domain (missing parts from reference TRBV7-2 and TRBJ1-1): GAGVSQSPSNKVTEKGKDVELRCDPISGHTALYWYRQSLGQGLEFLIYFQGNSAPDKSGLPSDRFSAERTGGSVSTLTIQRTQQEDSAVYLCASSTWGGSEAFFGQGTRLTVV.

This chain uses TRBV19 with TRBJ2-3; 8 bases map to TRBD1. Germline V lookup: CDR1 LNHDA, CDR2 SQIVND (reference sequence). Germline trimming cut 5 bases from V and 1 base from J; bases unmatched to any gene: 8. The CDR3 is made up of 16 amino acids. The CDR3 reads CASSPPGQGGTDTQYF. The CDR3 bases are TGTGCCAGTAGTCCGCCCGGACAGGGAGGCACAGATACGCAGTATTTT.

V gene TRBV6-5 combines with J gene TRBJ2-7; possible D gene TRBD2, 7 bases. The CDR3 consists of 13 residues. Per germline, CDR1 MNHEY and CDR2 SVGAGI. V was shortened by 8 bases and J by 4 bases, with 15 bases between the two germline ends. The CDR3 nucleotides are TGTGCCAGCTTAGGGAGGGGGATGTACGAGCAGTACTTC. It codes for CASLGRGMYEQYF.

This clone turned up a few times. The CDR3, as DNA: TGCAGCGGTGGAGTGGCCTACGAGCAGTACTTC. Translated: CSGGVAYEQYF. The rearrangement uses TRBV29-1 and TRBJ2-7, with D unresolved. The CDR3 loop spans 11 amino acids. The germline CDR1 and CDR2 sequences are SQVTM and ANQGSEA. V shed 7 bases and J shed 2 bases, with 9 bases lying between them.

The chain recombines TRBV18 with TRBJ1-2; no firm D call. Germline V gene lookup returns CDR1 KGHSH and CDR2 LQKENI. Trimming cost V 5 bases and J 4 bases, with 14 bases left between them. The CDR3 spans 14 residues. CDR3 loop: CASSSTEVRYGYTF. CDR3 in DNA: TGTGCCAGCTCATCCACCGAAGTGCGCTATGGCTACACCTTC.

V is TRBV10-3 and J is TRBJ2-1; 15 bases are shared with TRBD2. This CDR3 is 15 amino acids long. Germline V gives CDR1 ENHRY, CDR2 SYGVKD. Trimming cost V 11 bases and J 2 bases; bases outside gene matches: 4. CDR3 protein: CAVRTSGGAYNEQFF. In nucleotides, the CDR3 is TGTGCCGTTCGGACTAGCGGGGGGGCCTACAATGAGCAGTTCTTC.

V and J are TRBV30 and TRBJ2-1; TRBD2 matches 9 bases. Germline V CDR1 and CDR2: GTSNPN, SVGIG (reference sequence). The trim removed 0 bases at V and 3 bases at J, leaving 9 bases unmatched. The CDR3 has 17 residues. The CDR3, as DNA: TGTGCCTGGAGTGTACCACTGGCGGGAGGGTACTACAATGAGCAGTTCTTC. Its protein product is CAWSVPLAGGYYNEQFF.

As DNA, the CDR3 is TGTGCCAGCAGCCAAACAGGGAGCTCCTACAATGAGCAGTTCTTC. It is translated as CASSQTGSSYNEQFF. The V gene is TRBV5-4, the J gene TRBJ2-1; D might be TRBD1 (6 bases). V was trimmed by 4 bases and J by 0 bases, leaving 11 bases between them. Germline V lookup: CDR1 SGHNT, CDR2 YYREEE (reference sequence). The CDR3 runs to 15 residues.

The V gene is TRBV19, the J gene TRBJ1-2; D is possibly TRBD1 (6 bases). Germline V gene lookup returns CDR1 LNHDA and CDR2 SQIVND (reference sequence). The CDR3 is 14 residues long. Trimming cost V 7 bases and J 5 bases, with 17 bases left between them. The CDR3 coding sequence is TGTGCCAGTAAGAGGACGGACAGAAATTATGGCTACACCTTC. Its protein product is CASKRTDRNYGYTF.